This TCR beta chain is drawn from a study of early stage breast cancer tumors. Trimming removed 5 bases from V and 0 bases from J; junction bases left unmatched: 12. This CDR3 spans 17 amino acids. The V gene's germline CDR1 is LNHDA and CDR2 SQIVND (reference sequence). Study-wide results and limits: Tumor and normal breast were distinguished via blood comparison in most of the 16 patients.

Sequenced by immunoSEQ multiplex PCR; TCRdb stores in-frame clones only, minus some. This sample yields some 25,000 clones, of which roughly 67% are seen a single time; less than 10% belongs to the top ten. Comments on this clone: The antigen is not known.

The source of this sequence is a person aged 55-75 years with breast cancer. Source material: breast tumor tissue. V is TRBV19 and J is TRBJ2-7, with TRBD2 identical over 8 bases. The CDR3 spells CASSLGVAGNPSYEQYF. CDR3 DNA sequence: TGTGCCAGTAGTTTAGGGGTAGCGGGAAACCCCTCCTACGAGCAGTACTTC.